One sample yielded the 12 T cell receptor beta chains listed below, sequenced in a study of CD8 T cells in ankylosing spondylitis. In TCRdb, the 5' RACE reads were re-called with MiXCR into one record per CDR3 protein. The profile shows around 890,000 distinct CDR3 sequences, approximately 10% of them singletons. Which antigens these TCRs recognize remains unknown. The study's findings and limits: Seemingly characteristic of ankylosing spondylitis blood was a TCR beta motif consisting of eight highly homologous variants.

The specimen was blood, either unsorted or a sorted T cell fraction (not recorded which). The receptors here all came from a male donor with ankylosing spondylitis.

This clonotype has just a few counts. The chain couples TRBV5-1 to TRBJ1-2, with a weak D call TRBD1 (6 bases). The CDR3 has 17 amino acids. The V and J ends lost 0 bases and 4 bases respectively, with 19 bases between them. Per germline, CDR1 SGHRS and CDR2 YFSETQ. The CDR3 reads CASSLGPAAGAFYGYTF. The CDR3 region has the DNA TGCGCCAGCAGCTTGGGTCCCGCGGCAGGGGCCTTCTATGGCTACACCTTC.

V gene TRBV7-2 combines with J gene TRBJ2-7, with D perhaps given as TRBD1 or TRBD2 (5 bases each). Germline V gene lookup returns CDR1 SGHTA and CDR2 FQGNSA. V shed 5 bases and J shed 3 bases, with 17 bases lying between them. The CDR3 spans 15 residues. In DNA form, the CDR3 reads TGTGCCAGCAGCGCATCCGGGACGGCCGGCTACGAGCAGTACTTC. This encodes CASSASGTAGYEQYF.

This chain joins TRBV15 and TRBJ2-1; no definite D call. The CDR3 consists of 14 residues. Trimming pared 1 base from V and 14 bases from J, leaving 18 bases between. The V gene's germline CDR1 is LNHNV and CDR2 YYDKDF (reference sequence). The CDR3 loop reads CATSRGNPNSLEFF. In nucleotides, the CDR3 is TGTGCCACCAGCAGAGGAAACCCCAATTCTCTGGAGTTCTTC.

This clonotype has a count of ten or more. The chain recombines TRBV20-1 with TRBJ1-1; D not resolved. The CDR3 runs to 14 residues. Germline V gives CDR1 DFQATT, CDR2 SNEGSKA (reference sequence). Trimming cost V 5 bases and J 0 bases, with 13 bases left between them. The CDR3 DNA is TGCAGTGCTTCCCGGGCAGCCCTGAACACTGAAGCTTTCTTT. This encodes CSASRAALNTEAFF.

V and J are TRBV5-1 and TRBJ2-1, with D uncertain. Per germline, CDR1 SGHRS and CDR2 YFSETQ. The CDR3 is 11 residues long. Deletions cut 0 bases from V and 10 bases from J, with 5 bases between. The CDR3 DNA sequence: TGCGCCAGCAGCTTGGTCCAGGAGCAGTTCTTC. Translation gives CASSLVQEQFF.

The CDR3 region has the DNA TGTGCCAGCAGTGATGCAGTTACGAACACCGGGGAGCTGTTTTTT. Translation gives CASSDAVTNTGELFF. V and J are TRBV25-1 and TRBJ2-2; D is unclear. V was clipped by 3 bases and J by 0 bases, with 8 bases between them. From germline, CDR1 is MGHDK and CDR2 SYGVNS. The CDR3 extends over 15 amino acids.

This clonotype was seen more than once but under ten times. The CDR3 is CASSLEAQRDTQYF. The CDR3 DNA sequence: TGCGCCAGCAGCTTGGAGGCTCAGAGAGATACGCAGTATTTT. This chain uses TRBV5-1 with TRBJ2-3; D uncertain. This CDR3 is built from 14 residues. V gave up 0 bases and J gave up 5 bases, with 10 bases separating them. Germline CDR1 SGHRS, CDR2 YFSETQ.

A few counts support this clonotype. The chain combines TRBV20-1 with TRBJ1-1; 11 bases align to TRBD1. V was clipped by 6 bases and J by 2 bases; unmatched bases: 8. CDR3 length: 15 residues. CDR1 and CDR2 (germline): DFQATT, SNEGSKA (reference sequence). The CDR3 loop reads CSASGTGGPNTEAFF. The DNA for the CDR3 is TGCAGTGCCTCCGGGACAGGGGGTCCTAACACTGAAGCTTTCTTT.

This clonotype turned up a few times. V is TRBV11-2 and J is TRBJ2-1, with 9 bases matching TRBD2. The CDR3 is made up of 18 amino acids. CDR1 SGHAT and CDR2 FQNNGV come from the germline V gene. The trim removed 1 base at V and 2 bases at J, leaving 9 bases unmatched. The chain's CDR3 is CASSLGGTSYFTYNEQFF. DNA of the CDR3: TGTGCCAGCAGCTTAGGGGGGACTAGCTACTTCACCTACAATGAGCAGTTCTTC.

Notes on this clonotype: An end of the junction does not agree with germline; a read error may underlie this. This chain links TRBV6-5 with TRBJ1-1; D is undetermined. Germline V gives CDR1 MNHEY, CDR2 SVGAGI. The CDR3 spans 14 residues. The CDR3 sequence: CASSSLAVNSEAFF. CDR3 DNA: TGTGCCAGCAGTTCTTTAGCAGTGAACAGTGAAGCTTTCTTT.

In its sample, this clonotype was seen a few times. This chain joins TRBV15 and TRBJ2-3; possibly TRBD2 for D (6 bases). Trimming cost V 3 bases and J 4 bases, with 20 bases left between them. CDR1 is LNHNV, CDR2 YYDKDF, per germline (reference sequence). The CDR3 length is 17 residues. The CDR3 reads CATSSKKLADDADTQYF. As DNA, the CDR3 is TGTGCCACCAGCAGCAAAAAACTAGCCGACGACGCAGATACGCAGTATTTT.

This clonotype was observed at least ten times. This chain uses TRBV5-1 with TRBJ1-5; a weak D match, TRBD1 (5 bases). Between the trimmed V and J ends, which lost 4 bases and 2 bases, there was a span of 10 bases. The germline gives CDR1 SGHRS, CDR2 YFSETQ. The CDR3 totals 14 residues. The CDR3 here is CASSADSGNQPQHF. CDR3 DNA sequence: TGCGCCAGCAGCGCTGACAGTGGCAATCAGCCCCAGCATTTT. Filled out from reference TRBV5-1 and TRBJ1-5, the complete variable domain reads KAGVTQTPRYLIKTRGQQVTLSCSPISGHRSVSWYQQTPGQGLQFLFEYFSETQRNKGNFPGRFSGRQFSNSRSEMNVSTLELGDSALYLCASSADSGNQPQHFGDGTRLSIL.